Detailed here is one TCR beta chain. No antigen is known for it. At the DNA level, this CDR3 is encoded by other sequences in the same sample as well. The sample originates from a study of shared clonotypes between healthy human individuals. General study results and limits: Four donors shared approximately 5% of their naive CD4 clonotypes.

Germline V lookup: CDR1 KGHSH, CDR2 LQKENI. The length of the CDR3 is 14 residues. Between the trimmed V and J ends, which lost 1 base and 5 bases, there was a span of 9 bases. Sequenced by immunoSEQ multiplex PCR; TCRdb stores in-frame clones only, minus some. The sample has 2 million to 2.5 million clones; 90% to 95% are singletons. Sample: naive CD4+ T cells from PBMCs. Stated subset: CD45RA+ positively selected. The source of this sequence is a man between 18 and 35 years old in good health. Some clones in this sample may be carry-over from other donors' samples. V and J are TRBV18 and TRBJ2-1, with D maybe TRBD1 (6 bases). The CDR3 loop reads CASSPRTADNEQFF. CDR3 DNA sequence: TGTGCCAGCTCACCACGGACAGCCGACAATGAGCAGTTCTTC.